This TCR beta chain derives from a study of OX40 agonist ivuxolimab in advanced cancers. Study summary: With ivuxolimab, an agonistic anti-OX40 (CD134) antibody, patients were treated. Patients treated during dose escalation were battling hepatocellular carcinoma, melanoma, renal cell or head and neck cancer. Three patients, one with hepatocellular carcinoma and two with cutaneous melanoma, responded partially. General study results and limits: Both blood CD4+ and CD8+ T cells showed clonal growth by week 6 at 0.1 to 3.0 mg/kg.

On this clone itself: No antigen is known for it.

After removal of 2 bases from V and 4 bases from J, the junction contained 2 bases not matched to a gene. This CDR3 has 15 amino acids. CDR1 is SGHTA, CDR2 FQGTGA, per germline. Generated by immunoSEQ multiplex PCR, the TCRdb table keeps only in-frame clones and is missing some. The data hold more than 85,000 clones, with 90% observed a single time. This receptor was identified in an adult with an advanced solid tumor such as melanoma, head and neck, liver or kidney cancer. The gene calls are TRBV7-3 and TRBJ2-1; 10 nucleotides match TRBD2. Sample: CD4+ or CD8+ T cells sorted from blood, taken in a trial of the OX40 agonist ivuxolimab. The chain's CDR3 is CASSLLAGAYNEQFF. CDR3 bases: TGTGCCAGCAGCTTACTAGCGGGAGCGTACAATGAGCAGTTCTTC.